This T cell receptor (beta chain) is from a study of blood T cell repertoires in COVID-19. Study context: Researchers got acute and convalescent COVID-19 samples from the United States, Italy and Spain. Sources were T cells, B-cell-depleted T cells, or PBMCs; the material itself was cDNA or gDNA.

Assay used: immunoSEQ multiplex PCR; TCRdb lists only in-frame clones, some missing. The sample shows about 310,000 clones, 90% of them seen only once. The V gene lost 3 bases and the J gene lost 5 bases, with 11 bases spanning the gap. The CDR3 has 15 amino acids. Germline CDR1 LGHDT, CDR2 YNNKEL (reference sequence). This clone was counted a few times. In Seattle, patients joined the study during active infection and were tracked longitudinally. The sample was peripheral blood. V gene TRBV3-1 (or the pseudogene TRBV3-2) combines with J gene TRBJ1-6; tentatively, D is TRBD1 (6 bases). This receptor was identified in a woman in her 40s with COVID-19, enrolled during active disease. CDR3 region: CASSHRQVDNSPLHF. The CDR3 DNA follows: TGTGCCAGCAGCCACCGACAGGTAGATAATTCACCCCTCCACTTT.